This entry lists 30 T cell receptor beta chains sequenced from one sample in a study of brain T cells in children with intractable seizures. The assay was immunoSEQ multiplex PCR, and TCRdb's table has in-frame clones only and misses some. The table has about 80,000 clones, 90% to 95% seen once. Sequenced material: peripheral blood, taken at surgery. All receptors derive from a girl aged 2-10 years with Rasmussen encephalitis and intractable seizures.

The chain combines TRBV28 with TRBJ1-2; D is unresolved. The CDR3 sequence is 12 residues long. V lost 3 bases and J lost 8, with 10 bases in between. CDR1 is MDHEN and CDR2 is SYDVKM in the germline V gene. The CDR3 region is CASSLSLGGYTF. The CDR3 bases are TGTGCCAGCAGTTTGAGTCTCGGGGGCTACACCTTC.

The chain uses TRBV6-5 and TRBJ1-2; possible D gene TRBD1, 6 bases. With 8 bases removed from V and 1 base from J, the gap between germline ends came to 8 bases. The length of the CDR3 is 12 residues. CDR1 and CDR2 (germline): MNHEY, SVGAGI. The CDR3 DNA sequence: TGTGCCAGCTGGACAGTTAACTATGGCTACACCTTC. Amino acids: CASWTVNYGYTF.

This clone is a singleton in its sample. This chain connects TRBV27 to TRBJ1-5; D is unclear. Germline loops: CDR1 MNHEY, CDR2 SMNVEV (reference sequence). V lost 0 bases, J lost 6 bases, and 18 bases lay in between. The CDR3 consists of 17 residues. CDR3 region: CASSLSEASPKGQPQHF. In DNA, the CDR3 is TGTGCCAGCAGTTTATCGGAGGCTAGCCCAAAAGGTCAGCCCCAGCATTTT.

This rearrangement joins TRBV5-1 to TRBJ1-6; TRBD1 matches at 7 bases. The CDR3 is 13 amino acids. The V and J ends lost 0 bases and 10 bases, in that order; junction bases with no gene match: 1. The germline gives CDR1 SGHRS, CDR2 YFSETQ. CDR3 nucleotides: TGCGCCAGCAGCTTGGTGACAGGGTCACCCCTCCACTTT. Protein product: CASSLVTGSPLHF.

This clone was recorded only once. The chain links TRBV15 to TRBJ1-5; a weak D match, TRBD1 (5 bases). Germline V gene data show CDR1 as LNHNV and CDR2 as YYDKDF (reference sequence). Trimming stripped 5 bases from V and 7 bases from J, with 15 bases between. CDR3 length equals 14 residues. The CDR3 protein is CATSPPGGYQPQHF. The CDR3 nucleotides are TGTGCCACCAGCCCACCGGGGGGGTACCAGCCCCAGCATTTT.

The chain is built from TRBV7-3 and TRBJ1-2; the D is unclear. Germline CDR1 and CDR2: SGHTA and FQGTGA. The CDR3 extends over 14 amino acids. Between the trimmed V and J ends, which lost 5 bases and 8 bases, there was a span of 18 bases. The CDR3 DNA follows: TGTGCCAGCAGCCCCTCACCACTGCCGGGGGGCTACACCTTC. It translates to CASSPSPLPGGYTF.

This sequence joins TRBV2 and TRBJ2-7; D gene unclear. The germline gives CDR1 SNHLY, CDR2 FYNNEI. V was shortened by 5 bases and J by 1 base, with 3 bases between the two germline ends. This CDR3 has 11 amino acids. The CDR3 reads CASSPSYEQYF. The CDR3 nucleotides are TGTGCCAGCAGTCCTTCCTACGAGCAGTACTTC.

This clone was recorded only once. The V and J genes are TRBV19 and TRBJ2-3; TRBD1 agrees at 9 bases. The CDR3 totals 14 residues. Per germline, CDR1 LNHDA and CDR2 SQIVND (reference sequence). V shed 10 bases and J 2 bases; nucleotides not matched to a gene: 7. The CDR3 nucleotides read TGTGCCACCGCGGACAGGGGTCCCACAGATACGCAGTATTTT. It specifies CATADRGPTDTQYF.

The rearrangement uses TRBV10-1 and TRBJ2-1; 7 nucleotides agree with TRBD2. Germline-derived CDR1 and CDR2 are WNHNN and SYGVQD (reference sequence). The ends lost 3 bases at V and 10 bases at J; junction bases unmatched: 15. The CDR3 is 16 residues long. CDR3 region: CASSDLGTTPTGEQFF. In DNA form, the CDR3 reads TGCGCCAGCAGTGACTTGGGGACTACACCCACGGGGGAGCAGTTCTTC.

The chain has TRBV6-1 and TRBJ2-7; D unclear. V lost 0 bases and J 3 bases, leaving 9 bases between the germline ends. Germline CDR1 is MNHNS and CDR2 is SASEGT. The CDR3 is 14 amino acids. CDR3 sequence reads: CASSEAYTDYEQYF. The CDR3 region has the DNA TGTGCCAGCAGTGAAGCGTACACAGACTACGAGCAGTACTTC.

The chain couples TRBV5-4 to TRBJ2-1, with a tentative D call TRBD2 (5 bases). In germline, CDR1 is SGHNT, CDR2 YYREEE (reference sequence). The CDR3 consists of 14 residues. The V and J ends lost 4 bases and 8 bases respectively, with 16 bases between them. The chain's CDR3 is CASSLGLAPDEQFF. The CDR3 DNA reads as TGTGCCAGCAGCCTAGGACTGGCCCCCGATGAGCAGTTCTTC.

The CDR3 region has the DNA TGTGCCAGCAGCGTACAGACACAGGGTACCGGGGAGCTGTTTTTT. This sequence encodes CASSVQTQGTGELFF. The chain carries TRBV9 and TRBJ2-2, with D possibly matching TRBD1 (6 bases). This CDR3 spans 15 amino acids. Trimming stripped 1 base from V and 5 bases from J, with 12 bases between. Germline V CDR1 and CDR2: SGDLS, YYNGEE. Drawing the rest from reference TRBV9 and TRBJ2-2, the complete variable domain is DSGVTQTPKHLITATGQRVTLRCSPRSGDLSVYWYQQSLDQGLQFLIQYYNGEERAKGNILERFSAQQFPDLHSELNLSSLELGDSALYFCASSVQTQGTGELFFGEGSRLTVL.

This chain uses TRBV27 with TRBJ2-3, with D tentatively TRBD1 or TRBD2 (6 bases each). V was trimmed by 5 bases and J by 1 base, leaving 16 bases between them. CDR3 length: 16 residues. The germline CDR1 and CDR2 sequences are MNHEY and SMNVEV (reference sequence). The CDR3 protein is CASSLPGGPGTDTQYF. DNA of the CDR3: TGTGCCAGCAGTCTTCCTGGGGGGCCGGGCACAGATACGCAGTATTTT.

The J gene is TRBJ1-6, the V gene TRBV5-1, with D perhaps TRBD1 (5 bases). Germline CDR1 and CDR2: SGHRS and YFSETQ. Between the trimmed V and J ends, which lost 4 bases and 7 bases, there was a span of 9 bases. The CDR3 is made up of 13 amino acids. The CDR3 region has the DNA TGCGCCAGCAGCACCGCAGGGAATTCACCCCTCCACTTT. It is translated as CASSTAGNSPLHF.

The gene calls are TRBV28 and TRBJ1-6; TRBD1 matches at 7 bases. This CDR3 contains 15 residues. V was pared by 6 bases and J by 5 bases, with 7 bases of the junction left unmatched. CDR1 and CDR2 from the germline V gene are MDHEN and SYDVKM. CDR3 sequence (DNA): TGTGCCAGCAGCCCGAGACAGGGCAATAATTCACCCCTCCACTTT. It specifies CASSPRQGNNSPLHF.

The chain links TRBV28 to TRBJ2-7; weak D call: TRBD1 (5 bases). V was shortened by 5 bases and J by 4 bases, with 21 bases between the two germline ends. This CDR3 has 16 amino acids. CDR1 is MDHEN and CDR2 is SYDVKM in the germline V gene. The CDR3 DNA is TGTGCCAGCAGTCGCCCCGTGGGGCCCAAGTGGTACGAGCAGTACTTC. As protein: CASSRPVGPKWYEQYF.

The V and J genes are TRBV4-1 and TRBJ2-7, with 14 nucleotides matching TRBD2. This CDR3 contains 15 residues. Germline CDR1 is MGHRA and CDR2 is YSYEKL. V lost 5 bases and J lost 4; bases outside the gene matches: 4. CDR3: CASSLGTSGRYEQYF. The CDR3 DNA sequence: TGCGCCAGCAGCTTAGGGACTAGCGGGAGATACGAGCAGTACTTC.

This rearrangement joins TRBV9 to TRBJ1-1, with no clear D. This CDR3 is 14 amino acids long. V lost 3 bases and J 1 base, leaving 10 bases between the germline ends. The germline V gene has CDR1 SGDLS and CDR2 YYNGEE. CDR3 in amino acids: CASSAGRGNTEAFF. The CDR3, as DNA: TGTGCCAGCAGCGCAGGTCGCGGGAACACTGAAGCTTTCTTT.

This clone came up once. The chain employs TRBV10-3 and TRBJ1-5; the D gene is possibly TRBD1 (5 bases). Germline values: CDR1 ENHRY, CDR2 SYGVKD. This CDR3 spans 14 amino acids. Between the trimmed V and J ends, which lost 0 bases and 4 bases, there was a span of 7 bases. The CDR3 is CAISESAGNQPQHF. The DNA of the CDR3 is TGTGCCATCAGTGAGTCGGCAGGGAATCAGCCCCAGCATTTT.

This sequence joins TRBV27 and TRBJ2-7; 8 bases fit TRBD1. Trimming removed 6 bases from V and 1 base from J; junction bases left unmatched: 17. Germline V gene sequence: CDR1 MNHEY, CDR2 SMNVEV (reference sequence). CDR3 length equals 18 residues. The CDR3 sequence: CASRTSGGQGASSYEQYF. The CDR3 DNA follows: TGTGCCAGCAGGACCTCTGGAGGGCAGGGGGCTTCGTCCTACGAGCAGTACTTC.

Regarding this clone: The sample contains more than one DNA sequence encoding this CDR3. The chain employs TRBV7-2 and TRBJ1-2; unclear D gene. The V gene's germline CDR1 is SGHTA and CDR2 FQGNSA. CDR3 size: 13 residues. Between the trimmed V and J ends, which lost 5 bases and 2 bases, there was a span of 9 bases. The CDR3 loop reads CASSLQLNYGYTF. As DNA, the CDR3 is TGTGCCAGCAGCCTACAGTTGAACTATGGCTACACCTTC. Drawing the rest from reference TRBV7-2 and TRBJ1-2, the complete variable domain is GAGVSQSPSNKVTEKGKDVELRCDPISGHTALYWYRQSLGQGLEFLIYFQGNSAPDKSGLPSDRFSAERTGGSVSTLTIQRTQQEDSAVYLCASSLQLNYGYTFGSGTRLTVV.

The CDR3 coding sequence is TGTGCCAGCACCCATCAGGGCCCTCGGACCGGGGAGCTGTTTTTT. Its translation is CASTHQGPRTGELFF. The gene calls are TRBV7-2 and TRBJ2-2, with D tentatively TRBD1 (5 bases). This CDR3 has 15 residues. Trimming stripped 7 bases from V and 5 bases from J, with 17 bases between. The V gene's germline CDR1 is SGHTA and CDR2 FQGNSA.

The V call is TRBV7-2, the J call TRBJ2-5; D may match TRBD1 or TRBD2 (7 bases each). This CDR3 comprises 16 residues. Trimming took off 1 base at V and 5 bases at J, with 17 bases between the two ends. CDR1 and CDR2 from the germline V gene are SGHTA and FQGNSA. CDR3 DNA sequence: TGTGCCAGCAGCTTAGGGGCAGGGAGGGGGCTTGAGACCCAGTACTTC. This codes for CASSLGAGRGLETQYF.

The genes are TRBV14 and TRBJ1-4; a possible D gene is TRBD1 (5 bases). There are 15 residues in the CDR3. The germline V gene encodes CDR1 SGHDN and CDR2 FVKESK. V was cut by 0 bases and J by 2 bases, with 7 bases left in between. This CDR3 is CASSQEQATNEKLFF. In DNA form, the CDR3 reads TGTGCCAGCAGCCAAGAACAGGCCACTAATGAAAAACTGTTTTTT.

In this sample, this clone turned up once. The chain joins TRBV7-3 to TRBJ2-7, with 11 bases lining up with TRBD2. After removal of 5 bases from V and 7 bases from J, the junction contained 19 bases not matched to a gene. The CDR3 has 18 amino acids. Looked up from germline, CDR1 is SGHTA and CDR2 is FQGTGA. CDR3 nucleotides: TGTGCCAGCAGCCATGACCCACCCGGGACTAGCGGCGGGAATGAGCAGTACTTC. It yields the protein CASSHDPPGTSGGNEQYF.

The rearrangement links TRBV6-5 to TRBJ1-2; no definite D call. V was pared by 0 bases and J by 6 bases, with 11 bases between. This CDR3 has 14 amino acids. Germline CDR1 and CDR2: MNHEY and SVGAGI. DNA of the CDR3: TGTGCCAGCAGTTACTCCCTCGGCAGTGATGGCTACACCTTC. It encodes CASSYSLGSDGYTF.

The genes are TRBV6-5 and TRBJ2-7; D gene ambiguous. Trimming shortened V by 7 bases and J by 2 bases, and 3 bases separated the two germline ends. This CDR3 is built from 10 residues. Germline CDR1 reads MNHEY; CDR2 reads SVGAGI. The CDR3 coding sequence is TGTGCCAGCACCCCCTACGAGCAGTACTTC. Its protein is CASTPYEQYF.

The CDR3 region has the DNA TGTGCCAGCAGCCCCGGACGGTCGAACACTGAAGCTTTCTTT. Translating it yields CASSPGRSNTEAFF. This rearrangement joins TRBV5-4 to TRBJ1-1, with D unresolved. Germline V CDR1 and CDR2: SGHNT, YYREEE (reference sequence). The ends were cut back, 4 bases at V and 1 base at J, with 11 bases in the middle. The CDR3 has 14 amino acids.

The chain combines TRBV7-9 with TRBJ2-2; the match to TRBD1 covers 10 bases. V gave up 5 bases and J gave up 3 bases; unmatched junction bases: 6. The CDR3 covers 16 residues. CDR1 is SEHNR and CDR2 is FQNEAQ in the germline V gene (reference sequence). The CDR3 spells CASSHTGTGDTGELFF. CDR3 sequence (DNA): TGTGCCAGCAGCCACACCGGGACAGGGGACACCGGGGAGCTGTTTTTT.

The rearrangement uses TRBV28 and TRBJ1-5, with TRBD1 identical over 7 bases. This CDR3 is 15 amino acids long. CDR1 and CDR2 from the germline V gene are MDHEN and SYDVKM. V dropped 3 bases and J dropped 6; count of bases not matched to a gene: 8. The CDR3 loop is CASSFPDRAGQPQHF. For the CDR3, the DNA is TGTGCCAGCAGTTTCCCTGACAGGGCCGGTCAGCCCCAGCATTTT.